The 3 T cell receptor beta chains in this list originate from one sample, sequenced in a study of human T cells and chemical hapten exposure. The sample's time point: pre-sensitization, week 0. Treatment reported: therapeutic diphenylcyclopropenone sensitization with weekly scalp DPC. Using its own MiXCR run on the RACE reads, TCRdb lists one record per CDR3 protein. This table has roughly 90,000 distinct CDR3 sequences, roughly 8.8% appearing once. The sequencing used whole blood, collected in connection with sensitization to the hapten diphenylcyclopropenone (DPC). The receptors originated from a woman aged 40 to 55 with alopecia areata. Some clones in this sample may be carry-over from other donors' samples.

At least ten counts were recorded for this clonotype. The rearrangement links TRBV6-5 to TRBJ2-1; tentatively, D is TRBD1 (6 bases). CDR3 length: 14 amino acids. The germline V and J ends were trimmed by 4 bases and 8 bases, with 15 bases remaining between them. Germline V gene sequence: CDR1 MNHEY, CDR2 SVGAGI. CDR3 sequence: CASSLDSGIDEQFF. CDR3 bases: TGTGCCAGCAGTTTGGACAGCGGTATCGATGAGCAGTTCTTC.

This clonotype has ten or more counts. The chain couples TRBV20-1 to TRBJ2-7; D not resolved. Germline CDR1 DFQATT, CDR2 SNEGSKA (reference sequence). V dropped 5 bases and J dropped 6 bases, with 14 bases sitting between them. This CDR3 has 12 amino acids. CDR3 nucleotide sequence: TGCAGTGCTTCGGTCACCCAGCGCGAGCAGTACTTC. Its protein product is CSASVTQREQYF.

The CDR3 nucleotides read TGTGCCAGCACCAGGGACAGACAAGAGACCCAGTACTTC. As protein: CASTRDRQETQYF. J is TRBJ2-5 and V is TRBV7-2; 7 nucleotides agree with TRBD1. Unmatched junction bases numbered 4, after V lost 7 bases and J lost 2 bases. CDR1 and CDR2 (germline): SGHTA, FQGNSA. The CDR3 consists of 13 residues.